What follows are 21 T cell receptor beta chains derived from one specimen sequenced in a study of T-cell reconstitution after alpha-beta-depleted transplantation in children. A library of TCRbeta sequences, prepared with unique molecular identifiers, was generated. TCRdb passed the PCR reads through MiXCR, listing each CDR3 protein once. Of about 830,000 distinct CDR3 sequences listed, less than 20% are singletons. The input for sequencing was PBMCs, mostly from graft donor cells, taken 360 days after TCRalphabeta/CD19-depleted stem cell transplant. The receptors here all came from a male patient aged 5 to 17 who had a stem cell transplant for acute lymphoblastic leukemia, so the T cells may come from the graft donor.

This clonotype was detected only a few times. This chain links TRBV27 with TRBJ2-2; D gene uncertain. V lost 5 bases, J lost 4 bases, and 11 bases lay in between. The CDR3 runs 14 residues. Looked up from germline, CDR1 is MNHEY and CDR2 is SMNVEV (reference sequence). DNA for the CDR3: TGTGCCAGCAGTCCCCTCTTGGGCACCGGGGAGCTGTTTTTT. Its protein is CASSPLLGTGELFF.

The chain links TRBV5-1 to TRBJ2-1; TRBD2 matches 10 bases. The ends lost 2 bases at V and 6 bases at J; junction bases unmatched: 8. In germline, CDR1 is SGHRS, CDR2 YFSETQ. The CDR3 has 16 residues. CDR3 sequence (DNA): TGCGCCAGCAGCTTCCCCTATAGCGGGAGGCCCAATGAGCAGTTCTTC. Translated, it gives CASSFPYSGRPNEQFF.

The chain uses TRBV6-1 and TRBJ2-3; D is undetermined. The V gene's germline CDR1 is MNHNS and CDR2 SASEGT. This CDR3 is built from 14 residues. V lost 5 bases and J 6 bases, leaving 15 bases between the germline ends. This chain's CDR3 is CASSHGIVSDTQYF. In nucleotides, the CDR3 is TGTGCCAGCAGTCATGGGATCGTCAGCGATACGCAGTATTTT.

In DNA form, the CDR3 reads TGCAGCCGACAGGGCCCGAGCTCCTACGAGCAGTACTTC. It specifies CSRQGPSSYEQYF. V usage is TRBV20-1 and J usage is TRBJ2-7, with 7 nucleotides matching TRBD1. The germline V gene encodes CDR1 DFQATT and CDR2 SNEGSKA (reference sequence). This CDR3 comprises 13 residues.

J is TRBJ2-3 and V is TRBV20-1, with a tentative D call TRBD2 (5 bases). V dropped 3 bases and J dropped 3 bases, with 19 bases sitting between them. Germline assignment: CDR1 DFQATT and CDR2 SNEGSKA (reference sequence). This CDR3 is built from 16 residues. The DNA of the CDR3 is TGCAGTGCTAGTAGAAGAGGGCAACCTGGGACAGATACGCAGTATTTT. Translation gives CSASRRGQPGTDTQYF.

This clonotype was seen many times. This chain joins TRBV5-1 and TRBJ2-1, with 9 bases fitting TRBD2. The germline V gene has CDR1 SGHRS and CDR2 YFSETQ. V shed 1 base and J 2 bases; nucleotides not matched to a gene: 4. This CDR3 comprises 16 residues. The chain's CDR3 is CASSLPRLAAYNEQFF. DNA for the CDR3: TGCGCCAGCAGCTTGCCCCGACTAGCGGCCTACAATGAGCAGTTCTTC.

This clonotype was seen more than once but under ten times. The genes are TRBV18 and TRBJ2-7; perhaps TRBD2 as D (5 bases). The CDR3 is made up of 15 amino acids. V lost 1 base to trimming and J lost 2 bases, with 12 bases between them. CDR1 is KGHSH, CDR2 LQKENI, per germline. CDR3 sequence reads: CASSPQGLGTYEQYF. The CDR3 DNA sequence: TGTGCCAGCTCACCACAGGGCCTCGGGACCTACGAGCAGTACTTC.

The chain employs TRBV27 and TRBJ1-5; D not certain. The CDR3 sequence is 15 residues long. Trimming shortened V by 3 bases and J by 2 bases, and 11 bases separated the two germline ends. Germline-derived CDR1 and CDR2 are MNHEY and SMNVEV (reference sequence). The CDR3 DNA follows: TGTGCCAGCAGTTTCTGGGGTAATGGCAATCAGCCCCAGCATTTT. This gives the protein CASSFWGNGNQPQHF.

The chain employs TRBV10-3 and TRBJ2-6; 12 bases match TRBD2. This CDR3 comprises 17 residues. Germline V gene data show CDR1 as ENHRY and CDR2 as SYGVKD. J lost 2 bases, V lost 6 bases, and 5 bases had no gene match. This CDR3 is CAISQTSGSAGANVLTF. Written as DNA, the CDR3 is TGTGCCATCAGCCAGACTAGCGGGAGCGCTGGGGCCAACGTCCTGACTTTC.

This clonotype showed up just a few times. The chain joins TRBV2 to TRBJ2-5, with a possible D match to TRBD2 (6 bases). Germline assignment: CDR1 SNHLY and CDR2 FYNNEI. The CDR3 is made up of 14 amino acids. V shed 4 bases and J shed 4 bases, with 13 bases lying between them. As DNA, the CDR3 is TGTGCCAGCAGTGGCCGGGACTCTGGAGAGACCCAGTACTTC. Amino acid sequence: CASSGRDSGETQYF.

The chain combines TRBV6-5 with TRBJ2-2; 9 nucleotides align to TRBD2. The CDR3 has 16 residues. V lost 2 bases to trimming and J lost 2 bases; unmatched junction nucleotides: 3. Germline-derived CDR1 and CDR2 are MNHEY and SVGAGI. As DNA, the CDR3 is TGTGCCAGCAGTTACAGCGGGAGGTTCAACACCGGGGAGCTGTTTTTT. This gives the protein CASSYSGRFNTGELFF.

The V call is TRBV18, the J call TRBJ2-7; 7 nucleotides align to TRBD1. Germline CDR1 is KGHSH and CDR2 is LQKENI. V lost 3 bases, J lost 3 bases, and 5 bases stayed unmatched. This CDR3 region has 14 residues. CDR3 protein: CASSPLGQNYEQYF. CDR3 in DNA: TGTGCCAGCTCACCGCTGGGACAGAACTACGAGCAGTACTTC.

J is TRBJ1-1 and V is TRBV5-1; weak D call: TRBD1 (6 bases). The germline V gene has CDR1 SGHRS and CDR2 YFSETQ. This CDR3 contains 15 residues. V lost 4 bases and J 2 bases, leaving 15 bases between the germline ends. CDR3 sequence (DNA): TGCGCCAGCAGCCCCCTTGGGGGCCCCAACACTGAAGCTTTCTTT. Protein product: CASSPLGGPNTEAFF.

This clonotype was seen only a few times. The V and J genes are TRBV7-2 and TRBJ2-5; TRBD2 matches 7 bases. Germline trimming cut 3 bases from V and 3 bases from J; bases unmatched to any gene: 10. Looked up from germline, CDR1 is SGHTA and CDR2 is FQGNSA. This CDR3 has 16 amino acids. CDR3 nucleotide sequence: TGTGCCAGCAGCTTTTGGGATAGCGGGCCGGAAGAGACCCAGTACTTC. It encodes CASSFWDSGPEETQYF.

The V call is TRBV20-1, the J call TRBJ1-2; D is ambiguous. Per the germline V gene, CDR1 is DFQATT and CDR2 is SNEGSKA (reference sequence). V was cut by 0 bases and J by 4 bases, with 6 bases left in between. The CDR3 contains 12 residues. In DNA, the CDR3 is TGCAGTGCTAGAGAGAGATCCTATGGCTACACCTTC. Translating it yields CSARERSYGYTF.

The V gene is TRBV7-9, the J gene TRBJ2-1; 8 bases fit TRBD2. CDR3 length equals 17 residues. V shed 4 bases, J shed 3 bases, and the junction held 11 bases outside the gene matches. Germline V gene data show CDR1 as SEHNR and CDR2 as FQNEAQ (reference sequence). The CDR3 protein is CASSSLRTSRGYNEQFF. The CDR3 coding sequence is TGTGCCAGCAGCTCCCTTCGGACTAGCAGGGGCTACAATGAGCAGTTCTTC.

The rearrangement joins TRBV24-1 to TRBJ2-1, with 10 bases that match TRBD2. This CDR3 contains 16 residues. The V and J ends lost 0 bases and 9 bases, in that order; junction bases with no gene match: 7. Germline CDR1 reads KGHDR; CDR2 reads SFDVKD. CDR3 residues: CATSDLGSGRFGEQFF. CDR3 DNA: TGTGCCACCAGTGATTTGGGTAGCGGGAGGTTTGGTGAGCAGTTCTTC.

This clonotype occurred many times. V gene TRBV5-1 combines with J gene TRBJ2-5; D remains ambiguous. With 0 bases removed from V and 1 base from J, the gap between germline ends came to 13 bases. Germline loops: CDR1 SGHRS, CDR2 YFSETQ. The CDR3 is 16 amino acids. CDR3 DNA sequence: TGCGCCAGCAGCTTGGTAGACCCGGCCCCCCAAGAGACCCAGTACTTC. Translation gives CASSLVDPAPQETQYF. The whole variable domain, filled in from reference TRBV5-1 and TRBJ2-5, reads KAGVTQTPRYLIKTRGQQVTLSCSPISGHRSVSWYQQTPGQGLQFLFEYFSETQRNKGNFPGRFSGRQFSNSRSEMNVSTLELGDSALYLCASSLVDPAPQETQYFGPGTRLLVL.

CDR3 sequence (DNA): TGTGCCAGCAGCCAACGTGGGAACACAGATACGCAGTATTTT. This encodes CASSQRGNTDTQYF. This rearrangement joins TRBV7-9 to TRBJ2-3; no reliable D call. The CDR3 runs 14 residues. V was shortened by 5 bases and J by 2 bases, with 11 bases between the two germline ends. Per germline, CDR1 SEHNR and CDR2 FQNEAQ (reference sequence).

This clonotype has a count of ten or more. The chain links TRBV11-1 to TRBJ2-3, with 12 bases fitting TRBD2. The CDR3 has 16 amino acids. The junction had 5 bases not matched to a gene; V was cut back by 1 base and J by 6 bases. Germline lookup yields CDR1 SGHAT and CDR2 FQDESV (reference sequence). The CDR3 DNA reads TGTGCCAGCAGCTTAGGACTAGCGGGAGCGGGGGATACGCAGTATTTT. Encoded protein: CASSLGLAGAGDTQYF.

The genes are TRBV5-1 and TRBJ2-1, with 14 positions matching TRBD2. The CDR3 has 18 amino acids. V was pared by 2 bases and J by 0 bases, with 4 bases of the junction left unmatched. The germline V gene has CDR1 SGHRS and CDR2 YFSETQ. CDR3 in amino acids: CASSFGLAGGNSYNEQFF. CDR3 in DNA: TGCGCCAGCAGCTTCGGACTAGCGGGAGGTAACTCCTACAATGAGCAGTTCTTC.